This TCR beta chain was recorded in a study of blood T cell repertoires in COVID-19. The CDR3 runs 12 residues. Clones were sequenced by immunoSEQ multiplex PCR, and TCRdb holds only the in-frame ones, with some missing. The profile shows 200,000 to 250,000 clones, around 91% of them singletons. The receptor comes from a man aged 30 to 45 who had been exposed to COVID-19. V gene TRBV7-5 combines with J gene TRBJ2-5; the listed D gene, TRBD2, was not tested against the DNA. TRBV7-5 corresponds to a pseudogene. Sample: PBMCs or T cells enriched from blood (not recorded which). CDR3 in DNA: TGTGTCAGACAAACTAGTACGGAGACCCAGTACTTC. It codes for CVRQTSTETQYF.